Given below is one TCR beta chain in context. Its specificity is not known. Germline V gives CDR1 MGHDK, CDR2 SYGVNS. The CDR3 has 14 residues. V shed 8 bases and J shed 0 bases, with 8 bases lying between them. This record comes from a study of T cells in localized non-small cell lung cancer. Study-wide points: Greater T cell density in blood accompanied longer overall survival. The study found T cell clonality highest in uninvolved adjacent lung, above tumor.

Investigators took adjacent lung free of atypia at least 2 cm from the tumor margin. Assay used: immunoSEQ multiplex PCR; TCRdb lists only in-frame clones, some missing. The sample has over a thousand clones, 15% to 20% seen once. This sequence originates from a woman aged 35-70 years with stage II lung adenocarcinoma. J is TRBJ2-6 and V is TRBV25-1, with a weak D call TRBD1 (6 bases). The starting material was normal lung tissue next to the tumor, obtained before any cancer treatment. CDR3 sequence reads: CASGDISGANVLTF. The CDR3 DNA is TGTGCCAGCGGGGACATCTCTGGGGCCAACGTCCTGACTTTC. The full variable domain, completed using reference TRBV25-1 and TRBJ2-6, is EADIYQTPRYLVIGTGKKITLECSQTMGHDKMYWYQQDPGMELHLIHYSYGVNSTEKGDLSSESTVSRIRTEHFPLTLESARPSHTSQYLCASGDISGANVLTFGAGSRLTVL.